A single sample gave rise to the 14 T cell receptor beta chains below, sequenced in a study of T cell responses to AZD1222 COVID-19 vaccine. This table comes from immunoSEQ multiplex PCR, and its TCRdb copy is limited to in-frame clones, with some not included. The table includes 150,000 or so clones, about 88% detected once. The sequencing used peripheral blood, collected on day 0 of AZD1222 vaccination. Receptors were obtained from an adult in good health.

The gene calls are TRBV4-1 and TRBJ1-5, with 7 positions matching TRBD1. With 0 bases clipped from V and 7 bases from J, the junction kept 6 bases outside the gene matches. Germline values: CDR1 MGHRA, CDR2 YSYEKL. The CDR3 extends over 15 amino acids. The CDR3 nucleotides read TGCGCCAGCAGCCAAGATACAGGGGAGGGACAGCCCCAGCATTTT. Amino acid sequence: CASSQDTGEGQPQHF.

The chain couples TRBV7-9 to TRBJ1-3; tentatively, D is TRBD1 (6 bases). Trimming pared 2 bases from V and 8 bases from J, leaving 16 bases between. Germline loops: CDR1 SEHNR, CDR2 FQNEAQ (reference sequence). The CDR3 spans 15 residues. CDR3 nucleotides: TGTGCCAGCAGCTTACTGCAGGGGTCCGTGGACACCATATATTTT. This translates into CASSLLQGSVDTIYF. Combining the CDR3 with reference TRBV7-9 and TRBJ1-3 gives the whole variable domain DTGVSQNPRHKITKRGQNVTFRCDPISEHNRLYWYRQTLGQGPEFLTYFQNEAQLEKSRLLSDRFSAERPKGSFSTLEIQRTEQGDSAMYLCASSLLQGSVDTIYFGEGSWLTVV.

The rearrangement uses TRBV28 and TRBJ1-2, with 7 bases matching TRBD1. Germline V gene lookup returns CDR1 MDHEN and CDR2 SYDVKM. Unmatched junction bases numbered 6, after V lost 8 bases and J lost 0 bases. This CDR3 has 14 amino acids. The CDR3 here is CASRSTGANYGYTF. CDR3 in DNA: TGTGCCAGCCGCTCAACAGGGGCTAACTATGGCTACACCTTC.

J is TRBJ2-7 and V is TRBV3-1 (or the pseudogene TRBV3-2); possible D gene TRBD1, 5 bases. In germline, CDR1 is LGHDT, CDR2 YNNKEL (reference sequence). The V and J ends lost 3 bases and 0 bases respectively, with 12 bases between them. The CDR3 has 15 amino acids. The CDR3 spells CASSQTTVISYEQYF. As DNA, the CDR3 is TGTGCCAGCAGCCAGACGACAGTGATCTCCTACGAGCAGTACTTC.

The chain joins TRBV5-1 to TRBJ1-6, with TRBD1 matching 7 bases. The junction had 5 bases not matched to a gene; V was cut back by 3 bases and J by 2 bases. The CDR3 is made up of 16 amino acids. From germline, CDR1 is SGHRS and CDR2 YFSETQ. CDR3 nucleotide sequence: TGCGCCAGCAGCTCCCGGACAGGCGCCTATAATTCACCCCTCCACTTT. As protein: CASSSRTGAYNSPLHF.

J is TRBJ1-1 and V is TRBV18, with 7 bases aligning to TRBD1. This CDR3 has 14 amino acids. The germline CDR1 and CDR2 sequences are KGHSH and LQKENI. V dropped 1 base and J dropped 3; count of bases not matched to a gene: 2. The CDR3 nucleotides read TGTGCCAGCTCACCACGGGACAGCCACACTGAAGCTTTCTTT. Translating it yields CASSPRDSHTEAFF.

The chain joins TRBV6-5 to TRBJ2-3, with D possibly TRBD2 on 5 matching bases. CDR1 is MNHEY and CDR2 is SVGAGI in the germline V gene. The CDR3 has 12 amino acids. Trimming removed 4 bases from V and 6 bases from J, with 8 bases in between. The chain's CDR3 is CASSLPGDTQYF. For the CDR3, the DNA is TGTGCCAGCAGTTTGCCGGGGGATACGCAGTATTTT.

This chain's CDR3 is CSASNRAGEKLFF. The CDR3 DNA sequence: TGCAGTGCTAGTAACAGGGCCGGTGAAAAACTGTTTTTT. J is TRBJ1-4 and V is TRBV20-1, with a weak D call TRBD1 (6 bases). Germline lookup yields CDR1 DFQATT and CDR2 SNEGSKA (reference sequence). There are 13 residues in the CDR3. Trimming left V 3 bases short and J 7 bases short, with 12 bases between.

V and J are TRBV7-2 and TRBJ2-2; no firm D call. V dropped 2 bases and J dropped 1 base, with 17 bases sitting between them. The CDR3 covers 18 residues. In germline, CDR1 is SGHTA, CDR2 FQGNSA. The CDR3 nucleotides are TGTGCCAGCAGCTTATTTTTGGATCTGACCTTGAACACCGGGGAGCTGTTTTTT. It encodes CASSLFLDLTLNTGELFF.

The chain uses TRBV27 and TRBJ1-2, with D unresolved. The germline CDR1 and CDR2 sequences are MNHEY and SMNVEV (reference sequence). Trimming cost V 0 bases and J 6 bases, with 11 bases left between them. The CDR3 contains 14 residues. For the CDR3, the DNA is TGTGCCAGCAGTTTATCTGGGCAGTACAATGGCTACACCTTC. Protein product: CASSLSGQYNGYTF.

The chain joins TRBV6-6 to TRBJ1-5; no definite D call. Per the germline V gene, CDR1 is MNHNY and CDR2 is SVGAGI (reference sequence). Trimming stripped 6 bases from V and 1 base from J, with 10 bases between. This CDR3 is 14 amino acids long. CDR3 DNA: TGTGCCAGCAGGCTGATGGAGAGCAATCAGCCCCAGCATTTT. Amino acids: CASRLMESNQPQHF.

The table lists this clone with a few counts. The chain has TRBV7-2 and TRBJ1-4; D unresolved. Germline assignment: CDR1 SGHTA and CDR2 FQGNSA. V lost 5 bases and J lost 4, with 11 bases in between. There are 14 residues in the CDR3. The DNA of the CDR3 is TGTGCCAGCAGCAGGCGGGGTGGTAATGAAAAACTGTTTTTT. Translation gives CASSRRGGNEKLFF.

J is TRBJ1-2 and V is TRBV7-9; TRBD1 agrees at 7 bases. V dropped 2 bases and J dropped 4; count of bases not matched to a gene: 7. CDR1 SEHNR and CDR2 FQNEAQ come from the germline V gene (reference sequence). This CDR3 is built from 15 residues. CDR3 sequence (DNA): TGTGCCAGCAGCTTAATTCTGTCAGGGGGCTATGGCTACACCTTC. Translated, it gives CASSLILSGGYGYTF.

The V gene is TRBV7-9, the J gene TRBJ2-5; 14 bases are a match to TRBD2. V gave up 6 bases and J gave up 9 bases; unmatched junction bases: 12. The CDR3 extends over 16 amino acids. The germline V gene encodes CDR1 SEHNR and CDR2 FQNEAQ (reference sequence). Here the CDR3 reads CASRPLGTSGGAAQYF. Here the CDR3 DNA reads TGTGCCAGCAGACCGCTCGGGACTAGCGGGGGAGCAGCCCAGTACTTC.